Detailed here is one T cell receptor (beta chain). Its antigen specificity is not known. Base quality data are lacking; no much larger clone is found one base away. The CDR3 holds 13 amino acids from the cysteine to the phenylalanine. The only DNA kept is the CDR3, 39 bases in frame from the first base. CDR1 is given as MGHDK and CDR2 as SYGVNS, both from the germline V gene. Cut back by 3 bases and 5 bases, the V and J ends lie 8 bases apart. Library preparation employed the immunoSEQ multiplex PCR assay. The table was pulled from immuneACCESS by TCRdb, which kept in-frame rearrangements only. Such tables lose some clones; where checked, under half of the loss comes from unresolved V genes, and the rest has no known cause. In this sample the table shows tens of thousands of clones, approximately 90% of which occur a single time. Jointly, the top ten make up 1.9% of the sample. The sample belongs to a study of control samples from healthy donors and cancer patients (TCRdb year 2020).

The chain is made from TRBV25-1 and TRBJ1-5, with the identity of the D gene unclear. The receptor was isolated from a woman in her sixties with head and neck cancer. Sequences were obtained from PBMCs. Read as DNA, the sequence is TGTGCCAGCAGTGATACCGGACATCAGCCCCAGCATTTT. Its translation is CASSDTGHQPQHF.